Listed below are T cell receptor beta chains from one sample, sequenced in a study of monozygotic twins with inflammatory bowel disease. TCRdb re-analyzed the 5' RACE reads; it lists each CDR3 protein once, without DNA. This sample lists approximately 400,000 distinct CDR3 sequences; its ten largest clones have around 2.3%. Sequenced: blood. These receptors were taken from a human donor with ulcerative colitis or Crohn's disease, or a healthy co-twin of an affected twin (not recorded which). The CDR3 runs from the conserved cysteine through the conserved F or W.

J gene	V gene	CDR3 protein
TRBJ2-1	TRBV28	CASRDSIGRGVEQFF
TRBJ2-2	TRBV5-1	CASSLRTNTGELFF
TRBJ2-1	TRBV24-1	CATRSAYNEQFF
TRBJ1-5	TRBV6-1	CASSPSYSNQPQHF
TRBJ2-2	TRBV7-8	CASRIGRGRSTGELFF
TRBJ1-1	TRBV29-1	CSVERDTEAFF
TRBJ2-5	TRBV5-1	CASSLRTEETQYF
TRBJ2-6	TRBV6-2/TRBV6-3	CASKTTGSGANVLTF
TRBJ2-3	TRBV2	CASSVIGGGADTQYF
TRBJ2-1	TRBV7-6	CASSYLTGLAAYNEQFF
TRBJ2-7	TRBV25-1	CASSVGTGGYEQYF
TRBJ2-1	TRBV7-9	CASSLAGLEISQFF
TRBJ2-3	TRBV5-4	CASSRQGSSDTQYF
TRBJ1-5	TRBV10-3	CAIKPPRENQPQHF
TRBJ2-5	TRBV28	CASSFNPRGWEETQYF
TRBJ2-1	TRBV20-1	CSARSASGKYNEQFF
TRBJ1-1	TRBV29-1	CSVVRTNTEAFF
TRBJ2-3	TRBV5-6	CASSPTASTDTQYF
TRBJ2-5	TRBV7-9	CASSRSGGGETQYF
TRBJ2-1	TRBV20-1	CSAREGQGSFSEQFF
TRBJ1-1	TRBV10-2	CASSYDSGWVNTEAFF
TRBJ2-6	TRBV11-1	CASSIPAGTGNLSGANVLTF
TRBJ2-1	TRBV5-1	CASSLPLTSGDLVGEQFF
TRBJ2-2	TRBV4-1	CASSQEGPGELFF
TRBJ2-5	TRBV7-2	CASSLVGGGAGQTQYF
TRBJ2-7	TRBV5-1	CASSLVPSSYEQYF
TRBJ2-2	TRBV5-1	CASSLGGNVPTGELFF
TRBJ1-5	TRBV12-3/TRBV12-4	CASRQGVQPQHF
TRBJ2-3	TRBV10-3	CATDRGRGTDTQYF
TRBJ2-7	TRBV29-1	CSKKAGPSYEQYF
TRBJ1-5	TRBV30	CAWSVTGVPRRPQHF
TRBJ1-6	TRBV11-2	CASSLDKPFYHSPLHF
TRBJ2-2	TRBV2	CASRQDTGELFF
TRBJ1-2	TRBV10-3	CAISEGTGTYGYTF
TRBJ1-5	TRBV27	CASRLGAEQPQHF
TRBJ2-1	TRBV24-1	CATSDPGEGPNEQFF
TRBJ2-3	TRBV5-1	CASRVGLAGATSTDTQYF
TRBJ2-7	TRBV7-2	CASSLGGLANYEQYF
TRBJ1-2	TRBV2	CASSGRGIANYGYTF
TRBJ2-2	TRBV4-1	CASSQGQGGELFF
TRBJ2-2	TRBV11-3	CASSLDTVTGELFF
TRBJ2-5	TRBV5-4	CASSLTGSPLAQETQYF
TRBJ2-2	TRBV9	CASSVLVRNTGELFF
TRBJ2-1	TRBV19	CASSMVRLASNEQFF
TRBJ1-1	TRBV3-1	CASSQDPGTGTEAFF
TRBJ1-1	TRBV5-1	CASSFGEAMNTEAFF